This TCR beta chain was observed in a study of shared clonotypes between healthy human individuals. Points from the study as a whole: Naive subsets, compared against memory subsets, generally had larger estimated richness values.

In the case of this clone: What it binds is not known.

CDR3 length: 14 residues. Germline values: CDR1 SGHRS, CDR2 YFSETQ. Trimming removed 2 bases at V and 4 bases at J, with 7 bases between. Only in-frame clones appear in the TCRdb table, and some are missing; sequencing was by immunoSEQ multiplex PCR. The table lists millions of clones, around 90% of them singletons. The V gene is TRBV5-1, the J gene TRBJ1-6; no clear D. The sequenced sample consisted of naive CD4+ T cells sorted from blood. As to subset: CD45RA+ positively selected. The TCR originated in a man aged 18-30 years in good health. DNA of the CDR3: TGCGCCAGCAGCTTCAAAGAATATAATTCACCCCTCCACTTT. This gives the protein CASSFKEYNSPLHF.